What follows are 4 T cell receptor beta chains derived from one specimen sequenced in a study of blood T cell repertoires in COVID-19. Assay used: immunoSEQ multiplex PCR; TCRdb lists only in-frame clones, some missing. The sample shows 95,000 to 150,000 clones, around 80% of them seen only once. Sample: peripheral blood. Receptors originate from a man aged 35 to 55 with active or convalescent COVID-19.

The chain is built from TRBV7-2 and TRBJ2-2, with D perhaps matching TRBD2 (7 bases). The V end lost 6 bases, the J end lost 7 bases, and 27 bases lay between the germline ends. In germline, CDR1 is SGHTA, CDR2 FQGNSA. CDR3 size: 18 residues. The CDR3 loop reads CASSLGGAHSAGGGELFF. CDR3 DNA sequence: TGTGCCAGCAGTTTGGGGGGGGCCCACAGCGCAGGTGGCGGGGAGCTGTTTTTT.

The CDR3 coding sequence is TGTGCCAGTAGAGAAGGGGACAGGGGTTATGGCTACACCTTC. This gives the protein CASREGDRGYGYTF. The chain couples TRBV19 to TRBJ1-2; 10 positions match TRBD1. CDR3 length: 14 residues. V shed 6 bases, J shed 5 bases, and the junction held 6 bases outside the gene matches. CDR1 and CDR2 (germline): LNHDA, SQIVND (reference sequence).

This chain joins TRBV30 and TRBJ1-1; D call uncertain. V was clipped by 0 bases and J by 6 bases, with 8 bases between them. The CDR3 spans 12 residues. Germline V gene sequence: CDR1 GTSNPN, CDR2 SVGIG (reference sequence). The CDR3 DNA reads as TGTGCCTGGAGTGTAAACTCCGCTGAAGCTTTCTTT. It encodes CAWSVNSAEAFF.

The V gene is TRBV2, the J gene TRBJ1-2; unclear D gene. Germline values: CDR1 SNHLY, CDR2 FYNNEI. The V end was cut by 6 bases, the J end by 8 bases, with 10 bases between. CDR3 size: 11 residues. The CDR3 DNA follows: TGTGCCAGCAGGCCCCGGGTGGGCTACACCTTC. Amino acids: CASRPRVGYTF.